One T cell receptor beta chain is described in this entry. The entry originates in a study of control samples from healthy donors and cancer patients. Measured with immunoSEQ multiplex PCR; TCRdb has only the in-frame clones, and not every one. The repertoire consists of 150,000 to 200,000 clones, with about 90% occurring once and the leading ten covering more than 10%. Germline assignment: CDR1 MDHEN and CDR2 SYDVKM. The length of the CDR3 is 15 residues. The V gene lost 5 bases and the J gene lost 2 bases, with 10 bases spanning the gap. This chain connects TRBV28 to TRBJ2-6; weak D call: TRBD2 (5 bases). Sequenced input: blood. The clonotype was recovered from a man younger than 40 in good health. The CDR3: CASSLHGAGANVLTF. The CDR3 DNA reads TGTGCCAGCAGTCTCCACGGGGCTGGGGCCAACGTCCTGACTTTC.